This entry describes one T cell receptor beta chain. The data originate from a study of blood T cell repertoires in COVID-19. In the study's own analysis: Scientists estimated how many nucleated cells there were by amplifying reference gene primers. The data were produced by immunoSEQ multiplex PCR, yet TCRdb's version contains in-frame clones alone and is incomplete. V and J calls and clone size are those listed in that table; D and trimming were worked out from the DNA. Of 130,000 to 150,000 clones listed, about four fifths are singletons. The CDR3 consists of 17 residues. The trim removed 7 bases at V and 7 bases at J, leaving 18 bases unmatched. Germline CDR1 and CDR2: SEHNR and FQNEAQ (reference sequence).

The TCR sequence derives from a woman aged 50 to 60 who had been exposed to COVID-19. The sequenced sample was PBMCs or T cells enriched from blood (not recorded which). This sequence joins TRBV7-9 and TRBJ2-7; TRBD2 matches at 11 bases. The CDR3 nucleotides are TGTGCCAGCATACCAGATCTAGCGGGAGGCCGGTTGTGGGAGCAGTACTTC. Its protein is CASIPDLAGGRLWEQYF.